This record looks at one T cell receptor beta chain sequence and its context. The antigen is unknown. The source of the sample is a study of long-term antiretroviral therapy in people with HIV. Overall study findings and caveats: Adherence to ART, viral resistance and therapy changes lacked any data. Transplant-donor-level diversity was not reached after ART, though diversity increased.

Survey level was the resolution at which the v3.0 immunoSEQ assay ran. Data came from immunoSEQ multiplex PCR; TCRdb stores just in-frame clones and leaves some out. The table records over 15,000 clones, over 75% of them present only once. Germline V gene sequence: CDR1 MNHEY, CDR2 SVGAGI. The CDR3 runs 16 residues. Trimming left V 3 bases short and J 0 bases short, with 14 bases between. The material was unsorted PBMCs, obtained 0.1 years before starting antiretroviral therapy. The sequence derives from a man in his late teens or twenties with HIV. V and J are TRBV6-5 and TRBJ1-1; no definite D call. This CDR3 reads CASSYAGLFMNTEAFF. The CDR3, as DNA: TGTGCCAGCAGTTATGCAGGCCTCTTCATGAACACTGAAGCTTTCTTT.